One T cell receptor beta chain is described in this entry. Germline trimming cut 1 base from V and 4 bases from J; bases unmatched to any gene: 5. The CDR3 totals 16 residues. Germline V CDR1 and CDR2: SGHNT, YENEEA. The entry originates in a study of blood T cell repertoires in COVID-19. Background on the study: T cells, B-cell-depleted T cells, or PBMCs supplied cDNA or gDNA.

As handled by the study authors: Estimates of nucleated cell counts were drawn from the amplification of reference gene primers. Here immunoSEQ multiplex PCR was the method, and the copy in TCRdb shows in-frame clones only, minus some. V and J calls and clone size follow that table, whereas D and trimming were derived from the DNA. The table lists fewer than 400,000 clones, 70% to 90% of them singletons. This sequence originates from a man aged 30 to 45 who had recovered from COVID-19. The V call is TRBV11-3, the J call TRBJ1-2; 11 nucleotides line up with TRBD1. The sample was PBMCs or T cells enriched from blood (not recorded which). The CDR3 spells CASSLGPGTGGYGYTF. The CDR3 DNA follows: TGTGCCAGCAGCTTAGGGCCCGGGACAGGGGGCTATGGCTACACCTTC. The full variable domain, its missing parts supplied by reference TRBV11-3 and TRBJ1-2, is EAGVVQSPRYKIIEKKQPVAFWCNPISGHNTLYWYLQNLGQGPELLIRYENEEAVDDSQLPKDRFSAERLKGVDSTLKIQPAELGDSAVYLCASSLGPGTGGYGYTFGSGTRLTVV.